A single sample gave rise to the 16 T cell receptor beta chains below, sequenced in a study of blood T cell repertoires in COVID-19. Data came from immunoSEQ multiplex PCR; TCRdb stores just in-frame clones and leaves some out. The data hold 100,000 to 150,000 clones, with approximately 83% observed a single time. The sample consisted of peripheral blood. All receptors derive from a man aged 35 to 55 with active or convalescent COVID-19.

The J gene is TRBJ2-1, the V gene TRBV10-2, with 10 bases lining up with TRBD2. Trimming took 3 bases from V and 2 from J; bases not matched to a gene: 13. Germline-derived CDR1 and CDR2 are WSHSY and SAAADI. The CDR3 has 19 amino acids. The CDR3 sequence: CASSESSGGALRTYNEQFF. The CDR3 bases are TGCGCCAGCAGTGAATCCAGCGGGGGGGCCCTGCGAACCTACAATGAGCAGTTCTTC.

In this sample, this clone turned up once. CDR3 amino acids: CASSQTTGGVETQYF. In DNA form, the CDR3 reads TGTGCCAGCAGCCAAACGACAGGGGGCGTGGAGACCCAGTACTTC. This chain links TRBV3-1 (or the pseudogene TRBV3-2) with TRBJ2-5, with 10 bases aligning to TRBD1. V lost 2 bases and J lost 5; bases outside the gene matches: 5. This CDR3 comprises 15 residues. Germline CDR1 reads LGHDT; CDR2 reads YNNKEL (reference sequence).

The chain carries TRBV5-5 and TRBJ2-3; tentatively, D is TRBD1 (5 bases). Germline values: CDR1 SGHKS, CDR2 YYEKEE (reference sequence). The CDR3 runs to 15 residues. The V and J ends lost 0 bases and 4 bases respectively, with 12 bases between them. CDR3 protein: CASSLVGALADTQYF. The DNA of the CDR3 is TGTGCCAGCAGCTTGGTAGGGGCCCTAGCAGATACGCAGTATTTT. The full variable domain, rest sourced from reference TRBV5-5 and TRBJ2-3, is DAGVTQSPTHLIKTRGQQVTLRCSPISGHKSVSWYQQVLGQGPQFIFQYYEKEERGRGNFPDRFSARQFPNYSSELNVNALLLGDSALYLCASSLVGALADTQYFGPGTRLTVL.

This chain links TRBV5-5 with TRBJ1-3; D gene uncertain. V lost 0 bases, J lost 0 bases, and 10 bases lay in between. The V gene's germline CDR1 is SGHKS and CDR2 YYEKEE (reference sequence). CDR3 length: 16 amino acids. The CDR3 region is CASSLATVVSGNTIYF. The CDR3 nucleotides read TGTGCCAGCAGCTTGGCTACAGTAGTCTCTGGAAACACCATATATTTT.

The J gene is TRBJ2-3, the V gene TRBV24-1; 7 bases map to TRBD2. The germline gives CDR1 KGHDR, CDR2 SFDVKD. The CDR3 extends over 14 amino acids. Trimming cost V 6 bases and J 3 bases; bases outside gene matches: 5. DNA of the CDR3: TGTGCCACCAGTAGCGGGGAACCGACAGATACGCAGTATTTT. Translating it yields CATSSGEPTDTQYF.

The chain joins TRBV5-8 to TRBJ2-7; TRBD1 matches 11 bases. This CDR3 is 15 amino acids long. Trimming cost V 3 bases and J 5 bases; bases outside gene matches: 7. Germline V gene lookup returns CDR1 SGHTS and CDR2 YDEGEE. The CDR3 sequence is CASSYQGQGVNEQYF. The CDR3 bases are TGTGCCAGCAGCTACCAGGGACAGGGGGTCAACGAGCAGTACTTC.

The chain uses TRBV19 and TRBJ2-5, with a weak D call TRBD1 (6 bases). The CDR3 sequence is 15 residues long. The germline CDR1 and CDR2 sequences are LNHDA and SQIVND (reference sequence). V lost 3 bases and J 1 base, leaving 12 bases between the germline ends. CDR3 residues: CASSMLDSTQETQYF. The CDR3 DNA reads TGTGCCAGTAGTATGTTGGACAGCACCCAAGAGACCCAGTACTTC. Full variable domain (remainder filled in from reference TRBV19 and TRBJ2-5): DGGITQSPKYLFRKEGQNVTLSCEQNLNHDAMYWYRQDPGQGLRLIYYSQIVNDFQKGDIAEGYSVSREKKESFPLTVTSAQKNPTAFYLCASSMLDSTQETQYFGPGTRLLVL.

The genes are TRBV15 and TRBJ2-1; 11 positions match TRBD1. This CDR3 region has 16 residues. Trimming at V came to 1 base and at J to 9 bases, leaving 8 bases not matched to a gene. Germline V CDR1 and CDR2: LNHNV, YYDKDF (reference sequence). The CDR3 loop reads CATSRVRPGQGVEQFF. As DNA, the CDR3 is TGTGCCACCAGCAGAGTACGTCCGGGACAGGGGGTTGAGCAGTTCTTC. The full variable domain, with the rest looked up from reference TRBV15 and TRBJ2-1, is DAMVIQNPRYQVTQFGKPVTLSCSQTLNHNVMYWYQQKSSQAPKLLFHYYDKDFNNEADTPDNFQSRRPNTSFCFLDIRSPGLGDTAMYLCATSRVRPGQGVEQFFGPGTRLTVL.

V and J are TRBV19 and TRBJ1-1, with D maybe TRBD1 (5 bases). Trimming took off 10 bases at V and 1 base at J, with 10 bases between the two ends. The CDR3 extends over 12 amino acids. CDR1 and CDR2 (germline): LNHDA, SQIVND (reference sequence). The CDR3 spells CATGGRNTEAFF. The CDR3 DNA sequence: TGTGCCACCGGGGGACGGAACACTGAAGCTTTCTTT.

The CDR3 is CASSPKENPGDTQYF. Written as DNA, the CDR3 is TGTGCCAGCAGCCCAAAGGAGAACCCCGGGGATACGCAGTATTTT. The chain couples TRBV7-2 to TRBJ2-3; D gene ambiguous. The V and J ends lost 5 bases and 6 bases respectively, with 18 bases between them. The CDR3 covers 15 residues. The germline gives CDR1 SGHTA, CDR2 FQGNSA. Filled out from reference TRBV7-2 and TRBJ2-3, the complete variable domain reads GAGVSQSPSNKVTEKGKDVELRCDPISGHTALYWYRQSLGQGLEFLIYFQGNSAPDKSGLPSDRFSAERTGGSVSTLTIQRTQQEDSAVYLCASSPKENPGDTQYFGPGTRLTVL.

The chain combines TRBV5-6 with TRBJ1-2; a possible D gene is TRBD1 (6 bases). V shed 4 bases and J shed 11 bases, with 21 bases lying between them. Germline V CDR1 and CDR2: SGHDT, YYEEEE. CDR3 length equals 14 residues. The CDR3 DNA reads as TGTGCCAGCAGCCGCGTATATTCGACAGGTGGTTACACCTTC. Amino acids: CASSRVYSTGGYTF.

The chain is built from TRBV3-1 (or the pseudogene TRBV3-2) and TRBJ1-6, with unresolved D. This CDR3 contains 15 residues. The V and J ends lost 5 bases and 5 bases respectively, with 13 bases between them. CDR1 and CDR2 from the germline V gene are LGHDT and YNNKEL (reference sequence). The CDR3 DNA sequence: TGTGCCAGCAGCACGACCGTTGGGCATAATTCACCCCTCCACTTT. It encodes CASSTTVGHNSPLHF.

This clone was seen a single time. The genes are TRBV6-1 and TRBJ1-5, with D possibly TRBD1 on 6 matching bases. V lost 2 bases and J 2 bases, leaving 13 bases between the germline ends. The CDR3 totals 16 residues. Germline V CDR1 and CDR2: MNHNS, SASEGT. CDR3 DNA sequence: TGTGCCAGCAGTGAACTCGGCAGGGGAGGCAATCAGCCCCAGCATTTT. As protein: CASSELGRGGNQPQHF.

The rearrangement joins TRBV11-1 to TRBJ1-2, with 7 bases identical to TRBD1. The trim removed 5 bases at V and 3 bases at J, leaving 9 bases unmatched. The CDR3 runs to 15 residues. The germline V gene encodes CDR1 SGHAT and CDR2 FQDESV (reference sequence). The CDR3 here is CASSPGTAQYYGYTF. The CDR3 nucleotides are TGTGCCAGCAGCCCTGGGACAGCTCAATACTATGGCTACACCTTC.

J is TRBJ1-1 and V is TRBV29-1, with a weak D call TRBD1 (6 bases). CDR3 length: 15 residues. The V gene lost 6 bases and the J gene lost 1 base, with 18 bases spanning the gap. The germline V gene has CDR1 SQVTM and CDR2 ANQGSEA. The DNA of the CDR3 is TGCAGCGTGGGAGAAACGGGACACCCGAACACTGAAGCTTTCTTT. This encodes CSVGETGHPNTEAFF.

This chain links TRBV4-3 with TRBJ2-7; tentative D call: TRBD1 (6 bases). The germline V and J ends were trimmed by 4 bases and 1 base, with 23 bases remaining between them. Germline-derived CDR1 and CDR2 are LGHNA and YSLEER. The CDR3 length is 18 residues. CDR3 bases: TGCGCCAGCAGCCGGTGGACAGCGAGCAGTAGGGGATCCTACGAGCAGTACTTC. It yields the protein CASSRWTASSRGSYEQYF.